The text below deals with one T cell receptor (beta chain). This clone was seen a handful of times. Its antigen specificity is not known. Per-nucleotide qualities are absent, and no much larger clonotype sits a single base away. Between the V and J ends, shortened by 6 bases and 8 bases respectively, the junction contains 10 bases. From its cysteine to its phenylalanine, the CDR3 spans 10 amino acids. Only the CDR3 part of the read is kept: 30 bases, read in frame from the first base. The germline V gene (reference sequence) supplies CDR1 DFQATT and CDR2 SNEGSKA. This specimen belongs to a study of blood T cell repertoires in COVID-19 (dated by TCRdb to the early 2020s). For context, the study as a whole: Collaborator samples came from the United States, Italy and Spain and covered acute and convalescent phases of COVID-19. The material from the prospective study consisted of cDNA or gDNA derived from T cells, B-cell-depleted T cells, or PBMCs. The dataset comprised deeply sampled blood TCRbeta repertoires from subjects exposed to, actively infected with, or recovered from COVID-19. The repertoires were released in a freely available public database intended as a resource for research on the immune response to SARS-CoV-2. Samples were obtained from the ongoing ImmuneRACE study (first 160 participants) and from roughly 1,300 subjects provided by 6 global collaborators. Nearly every sample came with metadata listing a de-identified subject ID, COVID-19 status, age in years and sex. Where available, HLA class I and class II types were obtained from metadata supplied by the sample provider rather than from assay-based typing. The paper's findings and limits, for the study overall: The quantity of clinical and demographic metadata differed by source and by participant and was supplied without curation.

Whole blood was collected in K2EDTA tubes by collaborating institutions according to the institutions' own protocols. Collaborator samples were shipped for TCRbeta analysis as frozen whole blood, isolated PBMCs, or DNA extracted from either sample type. TCRbeta CDR3 regions were amplified from genomic DNA using the immunoSEQ Assay, a bias-controlled multiplex PCR. As for the authors' bioinformatics: The number of nucleated cells in each sample was estimated by amplification of reference gene primers within the assay. Sequence reads were collapsed and filtered to measure the absolute abundance of every unique TCRbeta CDR3 rearrangement. For each sample, productive Simpson clonality was calculated as the square root of Simpson's diversity index across productive rearrangements. Sourced from immuneACCESS, this table was stored by TCRdb with only in-frame sequences that have V and J called. A share of the clones is absent; for the studies checked, an unresolved V gene accounts for under half, and the remainder has no known explanation. V, J and clone size were drawn from that table, and D and trimming were deduced from the DNA. The sample profile shows over 150,000 clones; about 88% of them were found once. The ten largest clones take up 1% to 1.2% of the sample.

This receptor chain uses TRBV20-1 and TRBJ1-2, with no confident D gene call. The specimen sequenced was peripheral blood. The clonotype comes from a man aged 35 to 55 with acute or convalescent COVID-19. The CDR3 loop reads CSAWEEGYTF. Read as DNA, the sequence is TGCAGTGCCTGGGAGGAAGGCTACACCTTC.